This T cell receptor beta chain was sequenced for a study of blood T cell repertoires in COVID-19. Using immunoSEQ multiplex PCR, the repertoire was profiled, and TCRdb retains in-frame clones only, with some absent. The sample comprises a few hundred thousand clones, roughly 80% of which are singletons, and approximately 4.5% rests with the top ten. CDR1 MDHEN and CDR2 SYDVKM come from the germline V gene. Trimming left V 7 bases short and J 3 bases short, with 13 bases between. The CDR3 totals 14 residues. Sequenced sample: PBMCs or T cells enriched from blood (not recorded which). This clonotype was obtained from a man aged 25 to 45 with acute COVID-19. The chain is built from TRBV28 and TRBJ1-5; no clear D. CDR3 region: CASTWAPFNQPQHF. CDR3 nucleotides: TGTGCCAGCACCTGGGCGCCATTCAATCAGCCCCAGCATTTT. Variable domain in full (rest from reference TRBV28 and TRBJ1-5): DVKVTQSSRYLVKRTGEKVFLECVQDMDHENMFWYRQDPGLGLRLIYFSYDVKMKEKGDIPEGYSVSREKKERFSLILESASTNQTSMYLCASTWAPFNQPQHFGDGTRLSIL.